Listed here are 21 T cell receptor beta chains from one sample, sequenced in a study of radiotherapy plus CTLA-4 blockade in lung cancer. Libraries were prepared by immunoSEQ multiplex PCR; TCRdb keeps only in-frame clonotypes and omits some of them. The sample contains about 49,000 clones, more than 75% of which appear only once. The sequences come from peripheral blood, collected from a patient treated with radiotherapy plus ipilimumab. The receptors originated from a human donor with non-small cell lung cancer whose response to radiotherapy plus ipilimumab could not be evaluated.

This clone was picked up one time. The genes are TRBV18 and TRBJ1-3, with no clear D. CDR3 size: 18 residues. V was shortened by 0 bases and J by 2 bases, with 17 bases between the two germline ends. The germline gives CDR1 KGHSH, CDR2 LQKENI. CDR3 in amino acids: CASSPPGSLLLTGNTIYF. The CDR3 DNA reads TGTGCCAGCTCACCACCGGGCAGCTTACTCCTTACTGGAAACACCATATATTTT.

This chain's CDR3 is CAISPQNRAGANVLTF. The CDR3 coding sequence is TGTGCCATCAGCCCTCAAAACAGGGCCGGGGCCAACGTCCTGACTTTC. The rearrangement joins TRBV10-3 to TRBJ2-6; tentatively, D is TRBD1 (6 bases). CDR1 is ENHRY, CDR2 SYGVKD, per germline. Trimming left V 6 bases short and J 4 bases short, with 16 bases between. CDR3 size: 16 residues.

This clone was recorded only once. V usage is TRBV7-2 and J usage is TRBJ2-6; 8 bases align to TRBD2. Germline CDR1 is SGHTA and CDR2 is FQGNSA. The CDR3 sequence is 18 residues long. With 6 bases clipped from V and 0 bases from J, the junction kept 10 bases outside the gene matches. The CDR3 is CASSSKTSAYSGANVLTF. The DNA for the CDR3 is TGTGCCAGCAGTTCCAAGACTAGCGCCTACTCTGGGGCCAACGTCCTGACTTTC.

The CDR3 nucleotides are TGTGCCAGCAAGCGTCCGGGCTCCTACAATGAGCAGTTCTTC. Translation gives CASKRPGSYNEQFF. V gene TRBV5-6 combines with J gene TRBJ2-1; no clear D. The CDR3 length is 14 residues. The ends were cut back, 6 bases at V and 0 bases at J, with 10 bases in the middle. The germline V gene has CDR1 SGHDT and CDR2 YYEEEE. The full variable domain, in which reference TRBV5-6 and TRBJ2-1 provide the parts outside the CDR3, is DAGVTQSPTHLIKTRGQQVTLRCSPKSGHDTVSWYQQALGQGPQFIFQYYEEEERQRGNFPDRFSGHQFPNYSSELNVNALLLGDSALYLCASKRPGSYNEQFFGPGTRLTVL.

The gene calls are TRBV6-5 and TRBJ1-2, with D unresolved. CDR1 and CDR2 (germline): MNHEY, SVGAGI. The CDR3 covers 14 residues. Trimming removed 6 bases at V and 4 bases at J, with 15 bases between. The CDR3 region has the DNA TGTGCCAGCAGGACACCGGGGAGAGGCTATGGCTACACCTTC. It encodes CASRTPGRGYGYTF.

The chain joins TRBV9 to TRBJ2-7, with TRBD2 matching over 8 bases. CDR1 is SGDLS and CDR2 is YYNGEE in the germline V gene. CDR3 size: 14 residues. Trimming at V came to 3 bases and at J to 5 bases, leaving 7 bases not matched to a gene. CDR3 coding DNA: TGTGCCAGCAGCGAGCGGGGGAGTCGGGACGAGCAGTACTTC. Residues: CASSERGSRDEQYF.

This chain links TRBV7-6 with TRBJ2-2; the D gene is possibly TRBD2 (6 bases). This CDR3 region has 13 residues. The ends were cut back, 5 bases at V and 7 bases at J, with 11 bases in the middle. Germline assignment: CDR1 SGHVS and CDR2 FNYEAQ. CDR3 protein: CASSGSGYGELFF. In nucleotides, the CDR3 is TGTGCCAGCAGCGGGAGCGGGTACGGGGAGCTGTTTTTT. Combining the CDR3 with reference TRBV7-6 and TRBJ2-2 gives the whole variable domain GAGVSQSPRYKVTKRGQDVALRCDPISGHVSLYWYRQALGQGPEFLTYFNYEAQQDKSGLPNDRFSAERPEGSISTLTIQRTEQRDSAMYRCASSGSGYGELFFGEGSRLTVL.

This chain uses TRBV5-8 with TRBJ2-3; the match to TRBD1 covers 9 bases. Per germline, CDR1 SGHTS and CDR2 YDEGEE. CDR3 size: 15 residues. V was clipped by 4 bases and J by 2 bases; unmatched bases: 5. This CDR3 reads CASSQGQGDTDTQYF. DNA of the CDR3: TGTGCCAGCAGCCAGGGACAGGGAGACACAGATACGCAGTATTTT.

The chain is built from TRBV6-5 and TRBJ1-2; tentative D call: TRBD1 (6 bases). The CDR3 has 12 amino acids. CDR1 and CDR2 (germline): MNHEY, SVGAGI. The V and J ends lost 5 bases and 10 bases respectively, with 14 bases between them. CDR3 residues: CASSDSGEDYTF. The DNA for the CDR3 is TGTGCCAGCAGTGATTCAGGGGAAGACTACACCTTC.

The CDR3 protein is CASSPRTGTGNYGYTF. CDR3 bases: TGTGCCAGCAGCCCTCGGACGGGAACGGGCAACTATGGCTACACCTTC. The V and J genes are TRBV11-2 and TRBJ1-2; D not certain. This CDR3 is built from 16 residues. V lost 5 bases, J lost 2 bases, and 18 bases lay in between. Looked up from germline, CDR1 is SGHAT and CDR2 is FQNNGV.

V and J are TRBV10-3 and TRBJ2-2; D is undetermined. The germline CDR1 and CDR2 sequences are ENHRY and SYGVKD. The CDR3 runs 14 residues. Trimming stripped 2 bases from V and 3 bases from J, with 7 bases between. Here the CDR3 DNA reads TGTGCCATCAGTGAGACGAGCGACACCGGGGAGCTGTTTTTT. It specifies CAISETSDTGELFF.

This clone was observed a handful of times. This sequence joins TRBV30 and TRBJ1-1; D is perhaps TRBD1 (5 bases). The CDR3 loop spans 15 amino acids. Germline V gene data show CDR1 as GTSNPN and CDR2 as SVGIG (reference sequence). V dropped 3 bases and J dropped 0 bases, with 14 bases sitting between them. CDR3 amino acids: CAWRAGTGVNTEAFF. CDR3 DNA: TGTGCCTGGAGAGCAGGGACGGGGGTGAACACTGAAGCTTTCTTT.

The chain has TRBV15 and TRBJ1-2, with D possibly TRBD1 on 5 matching bases. Germline values: CDR1 LNHNV, CDR2 YYDKDF (reference sequence). This CDR3 is 13 amino acids long. Trimming cost V 9 bases and J 6 bases, with 17 bases left between them. The CDR3 coding sequence is TGTGCCACGGCCGGGGGGGGGAGAAATGGCTACACCTTC. This translates into CATAGGGRNGYTF.

This chain joins TRBV5-1 and TRBJ1-5, with TRBD1 identical over 7 bases. The ends lost 4 bases at V and 3 bases at J; junction bases unmatched: 7. Germline V gene lookup returns CDR1 SGHRS and CDR2 YFSETQ. There are 15 residues in the CDR3. The CDR3 region has the DNA TGCGCCAGCAGCAGAACAGGGGACAACAATCAGCCCCAGCATTTT. Translation gives CASSRTGDNNQPQHF.

This chain links TRBV4-1 with TRBJ1-4, with 8 nucleotides matching TRBD1. J gave up 10 bases and V 0 bases, and 7 bases lay outside the gene matches. Germline V gene data show CDR1 as MGHRA and CDR2 as YSYEKL. This CDR3 contains 15 residues. CDR3 coding DNA: TGCGCCAGCAGCCAAGAAACTGCTGGACAGGGAAAACTGTTTTTT. Translating it yields CASSQETAGQGKLFF.

V and J are TRBV27 and TRBJ2-3; 10 nucleotides line up with TRBD2. J gave up 5 bases and V 4 bases, and 18 bases lay outside the gene matches. This CDR3 spans 19 amino acids. The germline V gene has CDR1 MNHEY and CDR2 SMNVEV (reference sequence). CDR3 DNA sequence: TGTGCCAGCAGTTCACGATCCCGCTCTAGCGGGAGTAATAGAGATACGCAGTATTTT. This sequence encodes CASSSRSRSSGSNRDTQYF.

The chain employs TRBV11-2 and TRBJ2-7; the D gene is possibly TRBD1 (5 bases). The germline V gene has CDR1 SGHAT and CDR2 FQNNGV. There are 15 residues in the CDR3. The V and J ends lost 1 base and 0 bases respectively, with 10 bases between them. CDR3 in amino acids: CASSLGPRASYEQYF. CDR3 DNA sequence: TGTGCCAGCAGCTTAGGCCCCAGGGCCTCCTACGAGCAGTACTTC.

The rearrangement joins TRBV5-1 to TRBJ1-4; tentatively, D is TRBD1 (5 bases). Germline lookup yields CDR1 SGHRS and CDR2 YFSETQ. V was trimmed by 0 bases and J by 2 bases, leaving 11 bases between them. CDR3 length: 16 residues. The CDR3 loop is CASSLDVQGTNEKLFF. The CDR3 bases are TGCGCCAGCAGCTTGGATGTCCAGGGTACTAATGAAAAACTGTTTTTT.

This sequence joins TRBV19 and TRBJ2-7, with D perhaps TRBD1 (5 bases). Between the trimmed V and J ends, which lost 3 bases and 1 base, there was a span of 10 bases. The CDR3 runs 14 residues. CDR1 is LNHDA, CDR2 SQIVND, per germline (reference sequence). CDR3 nucleotide sequence: TGTGCCAGTAGTATTAACGCAGGGTCCTACGAGCAGTACTTC. As protein: CASSINAGSYEQYF.

This sequence joins TRBV5-1 and TRBJ2-1; the match to TRBD2 covers 11 bases. In germline, CDR1 is SGHRS, CDR2 YFSETQ. The J segment lost 8 bases and the V segment lost 4 bases, leaving 5 bases of the junction unmatched. The CDR3 loop spans 14 amino acids. CDR3: CASSVGTSGDEQFF. The CDR3, as DNA: TGCGCCAGCAGCGTAGGGACTAGCGGAGATGAGCAGTTCTTC.

The rearrangement joins TRBV7-2 to TRBJ2-2; tentative D call: TRBD1 (5 bases). Per germline, CDR1 SGHTA and CDR2 FQGNSA. Trimming cost V 4 bases and J 3 bases, with 21 bases left between them. CDR3 length equals 18 residues. CDR3 residues: CASSSPMGRPRDTGELFF. The DNA of the CDR3 is TGTGCCAGCAGCTCCCCTATGGGGCGGCCGCGAGACACCGGGGAGCTGTTTTTT.